This T cell receptor (beta chain) was recorded in a study of blood T cells in healthy people across ages. A second about 6 to 11 cycle PCR used barcoded and J-beta primers. At least 3 million CDR3-containing paired-end reads were obtained per sample. TCRdb independently ran MiXCR on the 5' RACE reads; one entry per CDR3 protein. The data show about 690,000 distinct CDR3 sequences, around 43% seen once. A word on this clonotype: Its target is not known.

At least 6 million PBMCs were isolated per sample. Notes on the study in general: A roughly linear fall in TCR beta diversity per million T cells was seen with increasing age.

The receptor was derived from a man at least 80 years old in good health. The sequencing input was blood.

CDR3 nucleotide sequence: TGCAGTGCACCGCCGGGGCAGGGGACTATTTCACCCCTCCACTTT. Translating it yields CSAPPGQGTISPLHF. The rearrangement links TRBV20-1 to TRBJ1-6, with D perhaps TRBD1 (6 bases). This CDR3 spans 15 amino acids. V lost 6 bases and J lost 9, with 21 bases in between. Germline V gene lookup returns CDR1 DFQATT and CDR2 SNEGSKA (reference sequence).